This T cell receptor beta chain emerged from a study of blood T cells in healthy people across ages. Isolation of PBMCs gave at least 6 million cells per sample. This clonotype was observed a few times. What it binds is unknown. Primers used in a second PCR of about 6 to 11 cycles were a sample-barcoded 5' primer and a J-beta primer mix. TCRdb called the 5' RACE reads again in MiXCR, with one record for every CDR3 protein. This table holds 600,000 to 850,000 distinct CDR3 sequences, roughly 43% found once. Study outcomes and limitations: When one million T cells were used, diversity estimates were thought to be underestimates.

The sequence was obtained from a woman in her sixties or seventies in good health. Sequenced sample: blood.

CDR3 bases: TGTGCCAGCAGCCACGCGGGAGGGCCCGGCACAGATACGCAGTATTTT. Its translation: CASSHAGGPGTDTQYF. The genes are TRBV7-6 and TRBJ2-3; 9 bases align to TRBD2. There are 16 residues in the CDR3. The germline gives CDR1 SGHVS, CDR2 FNYEAQ. The trim removed 5 bases at V and 1 base at J, leaving 7 bases unmatched.